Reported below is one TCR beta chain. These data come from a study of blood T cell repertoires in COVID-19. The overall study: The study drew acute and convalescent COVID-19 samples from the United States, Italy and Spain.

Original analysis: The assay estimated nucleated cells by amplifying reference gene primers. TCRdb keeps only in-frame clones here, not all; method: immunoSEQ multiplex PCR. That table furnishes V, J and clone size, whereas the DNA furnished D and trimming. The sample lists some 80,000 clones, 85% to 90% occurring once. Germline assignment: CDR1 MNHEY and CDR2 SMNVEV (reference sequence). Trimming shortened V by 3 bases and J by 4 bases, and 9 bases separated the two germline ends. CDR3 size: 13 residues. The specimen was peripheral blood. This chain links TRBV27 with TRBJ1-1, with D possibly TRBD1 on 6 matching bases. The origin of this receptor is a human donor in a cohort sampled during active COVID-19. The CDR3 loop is CASSLQGPTEAFF. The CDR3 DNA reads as TGTGCCAGCAGTTTGCAGGGGCCCACTGAAGCTTTCTTT.